These T cell receptor beta chains were read from a single sample in a study of metastatic and nonmetastatic thyroid tumors. TCRdb called clones again from the PCR reads with MiXCR. The sample holds several thousand clones, approximately 32% seen once. Material: adjacent normal tissue. These receptors were collected from a female donor with papillary thyroid cancer or a benign thyroid nodule (not recorded which). Some clones in this sample may be carry-over from other donors' samples. The CDR3 runs from the conserved cysteine through the conserved F or W. The order of the fields is J gene, clone size, D gene, V gene, CDR3 DNA, CDR3 protein. D genes are given only for firm matches. Only some rows state a clone size, as once, few, many or a class for expanded clones.

>TRBJ2-2|few|TRBD1|TRBV6-4
TGTGCCAGCAGTACACTAGTCCCAGCTGGGGACAGGGTGTTCACCGGGGAGCTGTTTTTT
CASSTLVPAGDRVFTGELFF
>TRBJ2-2|few|NA|TRBV7-2
TGTGCCAGCAGCTTAGATGCCTACACCGGGGAGCTGTTTTTT
CASSLDAYTGELFF
>TRBJ2-1|few|NA|TRBV6-1
TGTGCCAGCACTAGGGGGACCTACAATGATCAGTTCTTC
CASTRGTYNDQFF
>TRBJ1-2|few|NA|TRBV5-1
TGCGCCAGCAGCGATGGGCCTACCTATGGCTACACCTTC
CASSDGPTYGYTF
>TRBJ1-2|NA|TRBD1|TRBV13
TGTGCCAGCAGCTCAAGAGGACCTAAAGAGGGGGCTTACTATGGCTACACCTTC
CASSSRGPKEGAYYGYTF
>TRBJ2-1|many|NA|TRBV15
TGTGCCACTGGGACTTCCATTTACAATGAGCAGTTCTTC
CATGTSIYNEQFF
>TRBJ2-7|NA|NA|TRBV6-1
TGTGCCAGCAGGGCTAGCTTGGTCGGAGCCTACGAGCAGTACTTC
CASRASLVGAYEQYF
>TRBJ1-1|large|NA|TRBV10-3
TGTGCCATCAGTGATCAACGTGGGGGTGTGGACACTGAAGCTTTCTTT
CAISDQRGGVDTEAFF
>TRBJ2-4|NA|TRBD2|TRBV2
TGTGCCAGCAGTGAAGGATTTGCTAGCGGGAAGGGAAACATTCAGTACTTC
CASSEGFASGKGNIQYF
>TRBJ1-5|few|NA|TRBV12-3/TRBV12-4
TGTGCCAGCAGCCGAGACAGTTCCGATCAGCCCCAGCATTTT
CASSRDSSDQPQHF
>TRBJ2-7|NA|NA|TRBV28
TGTGCCGCAGGCCATGGTGGAGGTTACGAGCAGTACTTC
CAAGHGGGYEQYF
>TRBJ2-3|NA|NA|TRBV6-5
TGTGCCAGCAGTTACACGAGGGGGACTTCGAGCACAGATACGCAGTATTTT
CASSYTRGTSSTDTQYF
>TRBJ2-1|few|NA|TRBV6-1
TGTGCCAGCAGTGCCAGGGGCCCCTTCGGCGATGAGCAGTTCTTC
CASSARGPFGDEQFF
>TRBJ2-1|NA|TRBD2|TRBV20-1
TGCAGTGCCGAACCGGGACTAGCGGGCGATGAGCAGTTCTTC
CSAEPGLAGDEQFF
>TRBJ2-2|few|TRBD1|TRBV2
TGTGCCAGCAGTGCTGGGACAGTGAACACCGGGGAGCTGTTTTTT
CASSAGTVNTGELFF